The 10 T cell receptor beta chains below all came from one sample that was sequenced in a study of blood T cell repertoires in COVID-19. Repertoires were generated with immunoSEQ multiplex PCR, while TCRdb's copy carries only in-frame clones and drops some. The sample carries roughly 150,000 clones, about four fifths recorded once. The specimen sequenced was peripheral blood. These receptors all stem from a woman over 75 with acute or convalescent COVID-19.

V is TRBV30 and J is TRBJ1-1, with D hard to call. Per germline, CDR1 GTSNPN and CDR2 SVGIG (reference sequence). There are 13 residues in the CDR3. The CDR3 DNA is TGTGCATTTCGTCGAGGAATGAACACTGAAGCTTTCTTT. The encoded protein is CAFRRGMNTEAFF.

The rearrangement uses TRBV3-1 (or the pseudogene TRBV3-2) and TRBJ2-2; no reliable D call. V was shortened by 1 base and J by 3 bases, with 18 bases between the two germline ends. Germline-derived CDR1 and CDR2 are LGHDT and YNNKEL (reference sequence). This CDR3 region has 18 residues. The CDR3 DNA is TGTGCCAGCAGCCAAGCGACATGGTTAAAAGATTACACCGGGGAGCTGTTTTTT. It encodes CASSQATWLKDYTGELFF.

This clone turned up a few times. The gene calls are TRBV12-3 or TRBV12-4 and TRBJ1-1; perhaps TRBD1 as D (5 bases). Trimming shortened V by 3 bases and J by 5 bases, and 7 bases separated the two germline ends. The CDR3 covers 12 residues. Written as DNA, the CDR3 is TGTGCCAGCAGTTTCGCAGGGACTGAAGCTTTCTTT. It is translated as CASSFAGTEAFF.

For the CDR3, the DNA is TGTGCCAGTAGGCTCGGGACAGGGGGCTCGGGCGGCTACACCTTC. Translating gives CASRLGTGGSGGYTF. V is TRBV19 and J is TRBJ1-2; 12 nucleotides align to TRBD1. CDR1 and CDR2 from the germline V gene are LNHDA and SQIVND (reference sequence). J lost 8 bases, V lost 6 bases, and 10 bases had no gene match. This CDR3 spans 15 amino acids.

The chain employs TRBV7-2 and TRBJ2-3, with 9 bases fitting TRBD2. With V trimmed by 2 bases and J by 0 bases, 9 bases remained unmatched. The CDR3 covers 18 residues. CDR1 is SGHTA and CDR2 is FQGNSA in the germline V gene. CDR3 DNA sequence: TGTGCCAGCAGCTTAACCGGGACTAGCAGATTTAGCACAGATACGCAGTATTTT. Protein product: CASSLTGTSRFSTDTQYF.

Only one count was recorded for this clone. The gene calls are TRBV21-1 and TRBJ2-3; TRBD1, as called in the table, went unchecked against the DNA. TRBV21-1 is shown as a pseudogene. The CDR3 is 17 residues long. In DNA form, the CDR3 reads TGTGCCAGCAGCAAAGAAGCGCGGACAGGGGTCACAGATACGCAGTATTTT. It codes for CASSKEARTGVTDTQYF.

The chain combines TRBV9 with TRBJ2-7; 8 bases are shared with TRBD2. This CDR3 contains 15 residues. The trim removed 4 bases at V and 0 bases at J, leaving 6 bases unmatched. Germline V gene lookup returns CDR1 SGDLS and CDR2 YYNGEE. CDR3 coding DNA: TGTGCCAGCAGCATTAGCGGGACGACCTCCTACGAGCAGTACTTC. Translated: CASSISGTTSYEQYF.

This chain links TRBV5-5 with TRBJ2-2; 9 bases line up with TRBD2. The CDR3 is 16 residues long. CDR1 and CDR2 (germline): SGHKS, YYEKEE (reference sequence). V gave up 7 bases and J gave up 2 bases; unmatched junction bases: 9. The DNA of the CDR3 is TGTGCCAGCCAACTTAGCGGGAGTTTTAACACCGGGGAGCTGTTTTTT. Protein: CASQLSGSFNTGELFF.

This chain uses TRBV7-9 with TRBJ2-7; TRBD1 matches 7 bases. The V and J ends lost 5 bases and 6 bases, in that order; junction bases with no gene match: 10. Germline CDR1 SEHNR, CDR2 FQNEAQ (reference sequence). This CDR3 has 14 amino acids. CDR3: CASSPIEGAGEQYF. For the CDR3, the DNA is TGTGCCAGCAGCCCAATTGAGGGGGCAGGCGAGCAGTACTTC.

This chain connects TRBV30 to TRBJ1-2; 9 bases fit TRBD1. Germline CDR1 reads GTSNPN; CDR2 reads SVGIG (reference sequence). The J segment lost 5 bases and the V segment lost 3 bases, leaving 4 bases of the junction unmatched. The CDR3 runs 13 residues. This chain's CDR3 is CAWRGQGKYGYTF. The CDR3, as DNA: TGTGCCTGGAGAGGACAGGGGAAGTATGGCTACACCTTC.